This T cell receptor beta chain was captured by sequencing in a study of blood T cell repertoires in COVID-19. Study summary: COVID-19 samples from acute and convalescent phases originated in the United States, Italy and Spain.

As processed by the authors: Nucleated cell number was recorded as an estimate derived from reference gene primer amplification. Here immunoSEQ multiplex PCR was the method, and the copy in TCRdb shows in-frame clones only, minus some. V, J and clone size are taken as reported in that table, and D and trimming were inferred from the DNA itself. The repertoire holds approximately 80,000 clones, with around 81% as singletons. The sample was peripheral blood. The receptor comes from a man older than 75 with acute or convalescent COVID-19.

The CDR3 sequence: CASSYSGTGMNGYTF. CDR3 coding DNA: TGTGCCAGCAGTTACTCCGGGACAGGGATGAATGGCTACACCTTC. The V gene is TRBV6-2 or TRBV6-3, the J gene TRBJ1-2, with 9 bases lining up with TRBD1. CDR1 is MNHEY, CDR2 SVGEGT, per germline. The CDR3 has 15 amino acids. Trimming took 0 bases from V and 6 from J; bases not matched to a gene: 5.